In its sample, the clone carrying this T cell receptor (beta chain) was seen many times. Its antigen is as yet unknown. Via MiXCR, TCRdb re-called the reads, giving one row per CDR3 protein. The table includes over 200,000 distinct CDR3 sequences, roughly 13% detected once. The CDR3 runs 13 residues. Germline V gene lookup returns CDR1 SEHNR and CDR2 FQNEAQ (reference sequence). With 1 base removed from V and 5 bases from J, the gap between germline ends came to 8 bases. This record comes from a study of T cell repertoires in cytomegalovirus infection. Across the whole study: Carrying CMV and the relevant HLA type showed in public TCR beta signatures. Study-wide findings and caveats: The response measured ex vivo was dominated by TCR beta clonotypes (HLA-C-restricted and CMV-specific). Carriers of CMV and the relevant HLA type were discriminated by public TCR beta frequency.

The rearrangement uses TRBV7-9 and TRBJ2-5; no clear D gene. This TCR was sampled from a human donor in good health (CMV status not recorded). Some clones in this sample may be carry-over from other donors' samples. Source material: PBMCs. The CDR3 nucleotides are TGTGCCAGCAGCTTAGTGCCCGGGGAGACCCAGTACTTC. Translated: CASSLVPGETQYF. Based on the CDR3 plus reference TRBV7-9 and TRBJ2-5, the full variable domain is DTGVSQNPRHKITKRGQNVTFRCDPISEHNRLYWYRQTLGQGPEFLTYFQNEAQLEKSRLLSDRFSAERPKGSFSTLEIQRTEQGDSAMYLCASSLVPGETQYFGPGTRLLVL.